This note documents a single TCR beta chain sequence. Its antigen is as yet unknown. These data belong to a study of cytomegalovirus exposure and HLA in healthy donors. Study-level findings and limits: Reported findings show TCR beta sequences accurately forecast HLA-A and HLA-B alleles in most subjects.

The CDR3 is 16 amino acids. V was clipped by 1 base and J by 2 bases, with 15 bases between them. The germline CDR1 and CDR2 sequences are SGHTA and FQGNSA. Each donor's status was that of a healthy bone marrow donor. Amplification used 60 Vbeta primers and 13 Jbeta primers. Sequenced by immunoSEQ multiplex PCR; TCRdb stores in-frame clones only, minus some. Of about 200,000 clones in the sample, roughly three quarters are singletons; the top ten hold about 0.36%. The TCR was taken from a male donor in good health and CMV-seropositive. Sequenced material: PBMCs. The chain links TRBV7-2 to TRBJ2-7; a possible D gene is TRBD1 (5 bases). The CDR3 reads CASSLVLRASTYEQYF. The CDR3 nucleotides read TGTGCCAGCAGCTTAGTTCTCAGGGCGTCGACCTACGAGCAGTACTTC.